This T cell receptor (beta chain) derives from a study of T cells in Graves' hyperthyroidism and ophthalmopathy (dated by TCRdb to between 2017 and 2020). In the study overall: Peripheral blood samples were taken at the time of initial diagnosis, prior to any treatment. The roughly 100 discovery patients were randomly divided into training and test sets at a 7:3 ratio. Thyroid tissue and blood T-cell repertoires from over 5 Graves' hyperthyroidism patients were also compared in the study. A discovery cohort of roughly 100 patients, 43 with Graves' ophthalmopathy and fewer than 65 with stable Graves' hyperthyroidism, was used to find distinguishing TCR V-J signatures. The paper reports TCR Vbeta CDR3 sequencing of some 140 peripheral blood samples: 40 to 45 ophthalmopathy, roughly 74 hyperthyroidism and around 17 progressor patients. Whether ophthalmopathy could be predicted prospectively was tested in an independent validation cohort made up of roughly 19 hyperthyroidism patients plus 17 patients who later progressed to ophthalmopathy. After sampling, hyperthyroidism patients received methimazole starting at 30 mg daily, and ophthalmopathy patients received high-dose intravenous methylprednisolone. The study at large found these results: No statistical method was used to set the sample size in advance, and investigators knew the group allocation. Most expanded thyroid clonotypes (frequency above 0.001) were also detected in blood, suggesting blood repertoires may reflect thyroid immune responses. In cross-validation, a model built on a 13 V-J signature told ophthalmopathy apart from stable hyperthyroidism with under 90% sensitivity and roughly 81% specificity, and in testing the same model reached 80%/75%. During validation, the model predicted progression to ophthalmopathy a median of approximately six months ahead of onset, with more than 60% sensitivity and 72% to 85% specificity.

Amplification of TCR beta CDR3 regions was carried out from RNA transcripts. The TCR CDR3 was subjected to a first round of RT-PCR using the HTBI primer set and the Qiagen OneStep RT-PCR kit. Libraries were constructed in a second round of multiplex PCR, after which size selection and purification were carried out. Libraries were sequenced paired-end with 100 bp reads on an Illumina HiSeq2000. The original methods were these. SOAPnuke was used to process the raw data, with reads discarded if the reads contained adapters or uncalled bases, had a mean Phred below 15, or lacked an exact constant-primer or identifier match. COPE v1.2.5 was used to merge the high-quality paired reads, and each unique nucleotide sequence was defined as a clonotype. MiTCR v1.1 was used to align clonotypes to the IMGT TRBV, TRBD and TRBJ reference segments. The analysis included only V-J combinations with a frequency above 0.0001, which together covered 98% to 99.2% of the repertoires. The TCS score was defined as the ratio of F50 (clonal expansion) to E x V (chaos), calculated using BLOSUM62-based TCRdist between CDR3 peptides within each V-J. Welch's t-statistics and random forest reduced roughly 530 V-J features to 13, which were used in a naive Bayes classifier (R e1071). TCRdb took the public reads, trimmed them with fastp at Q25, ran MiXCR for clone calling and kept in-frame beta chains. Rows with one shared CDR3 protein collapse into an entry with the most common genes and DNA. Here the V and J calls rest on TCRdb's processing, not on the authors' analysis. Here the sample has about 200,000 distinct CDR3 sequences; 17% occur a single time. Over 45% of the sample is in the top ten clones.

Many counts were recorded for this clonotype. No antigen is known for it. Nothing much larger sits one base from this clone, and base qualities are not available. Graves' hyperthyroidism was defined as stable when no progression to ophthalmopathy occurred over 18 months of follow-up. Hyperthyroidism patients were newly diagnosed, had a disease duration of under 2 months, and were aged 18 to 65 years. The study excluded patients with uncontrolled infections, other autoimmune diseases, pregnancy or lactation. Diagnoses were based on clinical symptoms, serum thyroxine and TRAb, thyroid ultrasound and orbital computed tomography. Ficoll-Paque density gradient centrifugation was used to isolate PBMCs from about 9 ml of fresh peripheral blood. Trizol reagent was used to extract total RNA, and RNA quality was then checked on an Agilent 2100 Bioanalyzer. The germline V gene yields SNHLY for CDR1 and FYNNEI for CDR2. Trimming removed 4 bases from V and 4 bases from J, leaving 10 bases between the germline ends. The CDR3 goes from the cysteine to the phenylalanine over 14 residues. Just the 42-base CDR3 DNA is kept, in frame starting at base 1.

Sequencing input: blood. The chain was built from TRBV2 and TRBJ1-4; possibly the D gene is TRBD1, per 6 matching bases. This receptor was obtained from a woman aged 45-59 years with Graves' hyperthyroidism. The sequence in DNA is TGTGCCAGCAGTGGGACAGCCATTAATGAAAAACTGTTTTTT. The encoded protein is CASSGTAINEKLFF.